This T cell receptor beta chain was sequenced in a study of blood T cell repertoires in COVID-19. Study in general: Sources were T cells, B-cell-depleted T cells, or PBMCs; the material itself was cDNA or gDNA.

As originally analysed: Estimates of nucleated cell counts were drawn from the amplification of reference gene primers. Sequencing was performed with immunoSEQ multiplex PCR; in TCRdb, only in-frame clones are kept and a portion is missing. V and J calls and clone size are those listed in that table; D and trimming were worked out from the DNA. The sample consists of around 49,000 clones, about 78% of them appearing once. Germline CDR1 SGDLS, CDR2 YYNGEE. Trimming stripped 3 bases from V and 4 bases from J, with 7 bases between. The CDR3 runs to 12 residues. Participant age was roughly 18 to 100 years, and participants resided in roughly 25 US areas.

Sequencing was performed on PBMCs or T cells enriched from blood (not recorded which). The TCR comes from a woman between 45 and 65 years old with acute COVID-19. V gene TRBV9 combines with J gene TRBJ2-5; D call uncertain. CDR3 bases: TGTGCCAGCAGCGGTCTGAGAGAGACCCAGTACTTC. Translated, it gives CASSGLRETQYF.